These T cell receptor beta chains were read from a single sample in a study of CD8+CD57+ T cells in acquired aplastic anemia. TCRdb reprocessed the reads via MiXCR and lists one record per CDR3 protein. Of 450,000 to 550,000 distinct CDR3 sequences in the sample, more than 25% were seen once. The sequenced material came from sorted CD4+, CD8+, or CD8+CD57+ T cells (not recorded which) from PBMCs. These receptors were collected from a human donor with aplastic anemia. The CDR3 runs from the conserved cysteine through the conserved F or W. The order of the fields is V gene, CDR3 length, CDR3 protein.

TRBV18 16 CASSPGGLVSGNTIYF
TRBV29-1 14 CSALAGRVHNEQFF
TRBV15 13 CATSRAKNTEAFF
TRBV20-1 14 CSAEPDSLNTEAFF
TRBV10-1 12 CASIPIAYEQFF
TRBV20-1 14 CSAIRDNSNQPQHF
TRBV2 17 CASSAGGTGRSNQPQHF
TRBV5-4 14 CASSYRQGVYEQYF
TRBV5-4 11 CASSSVDTQYF
TRBV6-1 15 CASRGEAGGSGTQYF
TRBV5-1 15 CASSRGGHGTYEQYF
TRBV7-3 16 CASSLGGGTTYNEQFF
TRBV7-8 11 CASSTSYEQYF
TRBV7-2 14 CASSLRVPGNTIYF
TRBV4-2 17 CASSQEWPSGSTDTQYF
TRBV3-1 13 CASSQDVRSEQFF
TRBV19 14 CASSFQQKYSPLHF
TRBV29-1 13 CSSGTVNTGELFF
TRBV20-1 11 CSASRGAEQYF
TRBV24-1 15 CATSDSTGPGEKLFF
TRBV10-3 15 CAISGAGTTNEKLFF
TRBV12-3/TRBV12-4 16 CASDPRGPPANYGYTF
TRBV7-6 16 CASSFSSQSNTGELFF
TRBV7-2 15 CASSLGPDRTSTLHF
TRBV25-1 15 CASSLQGWAGNTIYF
TRBV4-2 15 CASSTPSGSVYEQYF
TRBV5-1 16 CASSPVMSGDGETQYF
TRBV5-1 17 CASSYVSGRTIYNEQFF
TRBV19 15 CASSRQGMANTEAFF
TRBV7-9 15 CASSLDREGNQPQHF
TRBV10-3 16 CAIVAAPTSVSETQYF
TRBV7-2 12 CASSFSSYEQYF
TRBV9 14 CASSVEWMGQPQHF
TRBV10-1 12 CALAGGGNEQFF
TRBV7-8 15 CASSFRSGGYQPQHF
TRBV20-1 12 CSASPGNQPQHF
TRBV19 17 CASSIDARGRNTGELFF
TRBV20-1 15 CSASDSGSTSYEQYF
TRBV15 13 CATSSRTGGGYTF
TRBV19 15 CASSMGGREHQPQHF